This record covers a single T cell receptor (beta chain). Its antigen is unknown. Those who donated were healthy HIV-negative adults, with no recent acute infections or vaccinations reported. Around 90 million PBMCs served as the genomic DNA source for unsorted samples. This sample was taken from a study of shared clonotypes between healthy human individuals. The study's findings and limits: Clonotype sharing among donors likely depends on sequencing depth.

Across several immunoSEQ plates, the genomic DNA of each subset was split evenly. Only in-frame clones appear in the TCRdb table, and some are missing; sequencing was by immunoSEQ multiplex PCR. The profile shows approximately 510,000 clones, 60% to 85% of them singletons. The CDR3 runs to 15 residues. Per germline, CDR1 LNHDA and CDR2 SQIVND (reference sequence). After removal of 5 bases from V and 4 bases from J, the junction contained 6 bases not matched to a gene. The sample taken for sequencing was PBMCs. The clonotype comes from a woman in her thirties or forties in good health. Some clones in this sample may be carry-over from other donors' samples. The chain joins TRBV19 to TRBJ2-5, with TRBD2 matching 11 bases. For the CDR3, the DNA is TGTGCCAGTAGTGGTAGCGGGAGGGCCGTAGAGACCCAGTACTTC. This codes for CASSGSGRAVETQYF.